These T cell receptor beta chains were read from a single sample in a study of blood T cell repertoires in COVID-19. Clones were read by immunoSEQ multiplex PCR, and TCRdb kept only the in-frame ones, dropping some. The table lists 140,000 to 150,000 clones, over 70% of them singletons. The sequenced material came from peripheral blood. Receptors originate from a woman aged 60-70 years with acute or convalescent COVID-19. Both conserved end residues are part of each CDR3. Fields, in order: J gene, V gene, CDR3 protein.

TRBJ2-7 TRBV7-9 CASSLSRAGEQYF
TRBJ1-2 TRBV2 CASTLDRGNGYTF
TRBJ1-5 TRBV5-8 CASSFRTGDNQPQHF
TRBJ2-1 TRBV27 CASSAGGYSYNEQFF
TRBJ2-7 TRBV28 CASIGGEGYYEQYF
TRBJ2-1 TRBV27 CASSLFGQREYNEQFF
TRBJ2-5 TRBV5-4 CASSPYQETQYF
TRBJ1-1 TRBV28 CASSEGALNTEAFF
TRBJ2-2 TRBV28 CASSGYYTGELFF
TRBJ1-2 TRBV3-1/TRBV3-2 CASSHSVDYGYTF
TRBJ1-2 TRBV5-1 CASKSEPGQSNYGYTF
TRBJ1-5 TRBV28 CASNRGAQQPQHF